This TCR beta chain was captured in a study of cytomegalovirus exposure and HLA in healthy donors. Whole-study results and caveats: It was in a later analysis that TCR association rates were seen to vary by HLA locus, highest for DRB1 and lowest for HLA-C. Among donors in an Asian-associated ancestry cluster, a later analysis reportedly found fewer N-insertions than the approximately 700-donor mean. Productive rates of about 90% or about 30% were seen for most TCR beta V segments in an earlier analysis. Some public TCRs appeared in many individuals, while most sequences were rare.

Amplification used 60 Vbeta primers and 13 Jbeta primers. TCRdb's table, derived via immunoSEQ multiplex PCR, lists solely in-frame clones and lacks some. The sample carries approximately 110,000 clones, around 70% recorded once. CDR3 length equals 13 residues. V gave up 2 bases and J gave up 7 bases, with 12 bases separating them. Per germline, CDR1 SGHVS and CDR2 FNYEAQ. Turning to this clone: Its target is not known.

The J gene is TRBJ2-7, the V gene TRBV7-6; tentative D call: TRBD2 (6 bases). Sequencing was performed on PBMCs. The receptor was derived from a middle-aged woman in good health and CMV-seropositive. Here the CDR3 reads CASSLLGGREQYF. The CDR3 DNA follows: TGTGCCAGCAGCTTATTGGGGGGACGGGAGCAGTACTTC.